The 31 T cell receptor beta chains given below trace back to one sample, sequenced in a study of early T cells in non-severe SARS-CoV-2 infection. TCRdb ran MiXCR on the 5' RACE reads and lists one entry per CDR3 protein. The profile covers more than 25,000 distinct CDR3 sequences, with 5% to 6.5% appearing a single time and roughly 0.88% taken by the ten largest. The sequencing sample was made of whole blood. Receptors originate from an adult who was a healthcare worker with PCR-confirmed SARS-CoV-2 infection or an uninfected control (not recorded which).

The table lists this clonotype with many counts. V and J are TRBV18 and TRBJ2-7; D is undetermined. V lost 0 bases, J lost 3 bases, and 9 bases lay in between. Germline loops: CDR1 KGHSH, CDR2 LQKENI. This CDR3 has 14 amino acids. The CDR3 spells CASSPPSQLYEQYF. Written as DNA, the CDR3 is TGTGCCAGCTCACCACCTTCACAGCTCTACGAGCAGTACTTC.

This clonotype has only a few counts. The chain is built from TRBV5-1 and TRBJ2-2, with D possibly being TRBD1 (5 bases). The CDR3 extends over 15 amino acids. Deletions cut 1 base from V and 5 bases from J, with 12 bases between. CDR1 SGHRS and CDR2 YFSETQ come from the germline V gene. CDR3 protein: CASSLIGEYTGELFF. DNA for the CDR3: TGCGCCAGCAGCTTGATAGGGGAATATACCGGGGAGCTGTTTTTT. Looking up the rest from reference TRBV5-1 and TRBJ2-2 gives the full variable domain: KAGVTQTPRYLIKTRGQQVTLSCSPISGHRSVSWYQQTPGQGLQFLFEYFSETQRNKGNFPGRFSGRQFSNSRSEMNVSTLELGDSALYLCASSLIGEYTGELFFGEGSRLTVL.

The chain uses TRBV20-1 and TRBJ1-6; 11 bases line up with TRBD1. The trim removed 3 bases at V and 7 bases at J, leaving 8 bases unmatched. CDR1 is DFQATT, CDR2 SNEGSKA, per germline (reference sequence). The CDR3 consists of 16 residues. CDR3 nucleotides: TGCAGTGCTAGCAGAGATGGACAGGGGGCCAATTCACCCCTCCACTTT. This translates into CSASRDGQGANSPLHF.

At least ten counts were recorded for this clonotype. The rearrangement links TRBV18 to TRBJ2-3, with D hard to call. The CDR3 runs to 13 residues. V lost 6 bases, J lost 4 bases, and 11 bases lay in between. CDR1 KGHSH and CDR2 LQKENI come from the germline V gene. CDR3 amino acids: CASSSNLADTQYF. As DNA, the CDR3 is TGTGCCAGCTCGTCCAACTTAGCAGATACGCAGTATTTT. The variable domain in full, completed from reference TRBV18 and TRBJ2-3, reads NAGVMQNPRHLVRRRGQEARLRCSPMKGHSHVYWYRQLPEEGLKFMVYLQKENIIDESGMPKERFSAEFPKEGPSILRIQQVVRGDSAAYFCASSSNLADTQYFGPGTRLTVL.

This clonotype was detected many times. The CDR3 is CASSSRSDTQYF. For the CDR3, the DNA is TGTGCCAGTAGTTCCCGGTCAGATACGCAGTATTTT. The chain has TRBV19 and TRBJ2-3; no reliable D call. V lost 5 bases, J lost 4 bases, and 7 bases lay in between. In germline, CDR1 is LNHDA, CDR2 SQIVND (reference sequence). This CDR3 region has 12 residues.

This clonotype was counted ten times or more. The chain combines TRBV30 with TRBJ1-4; D call uncertain. CDR1 and CDR2 from the germline V gene are GTSNPN and SVGIG (reference sequence). The V end lost 3 bases, the J end lost 0 bases, and 11 bases lay between the germline ends. This CDR3 contains 15 residues. CDR3: CAWSDTGATNEKLFF. CDR3 coding DNA: TGTGCCTGGAGCGACACCGGTGCAACTAATGAAAAACTGTTTTTT. Together with reference TRBV30 and TRBJ1-4, the CDR3 gives the full variable domain: SQTIHQWPATLVQPVGSPLSLECTVEGTSNPNLYWYRQAAGRGLQLLFYSVGIGQISSEVPQNLSASRPQDRQFILSSKKLLLSDSGFYLCAWSDTGATNEKLFFGSGTQLSVL.

The rearrangement uses TRBV10-3 and TRBJ1-2, with D possibly TRBD1 on 5 matching bases. From germline, CDR1 is ENHRY and CDR2 SYGVKD. V was cut by 0 bases and J by 3 bases, with 11 bases left in between. The CDR3 is made up of 15 amino acids. The CDR3 nucleotides read TGTGCCATCAGTGAGTCGGGACCCGGCGACTATGGCTACACCTTC. Residues: CAISESGPGDYGYTF.

This clonotype was counted many times. V gene TRBV11-2 combines with J gene TRBJ1-1; D is perhaps TRBD1 (5 bases). V gave up 0 bases and J gave up 0 bases, with 8 bases separating them. Germline V gene data show CDR1 as SGHAT and CDR2 as FQNNGV. The CDR3 totals 15 residues. As DNA, the CDR3 is TGTGCCAGCAGCTTAGAAAGGACATTGAACACTGAAGCTTTCTTT. This sequence encodes CASSLERTLNTEAFF.

This clonotype was counted at least ten times. The chain employs TRBV7-9 and TRBJ1-4; tentatively, D is TRBD1 (5 bases). The CDR3 has 16 residues. Trimming removed 4 bases at V and 5 bases at J, with 17 bases between. Germline V lookup: CDR1 SEHNR, CDR2 FQNEAQ (reference sequence). CDR3 region: CASSSAGRVANEKLFF. The CDR3, as DNA: TGTGCCAGCAGCTCAGCGGGACGGGTGGCGAATGAAAAACTGTTTTTT.

The chain couples TRBV5-1 to TRBJ1-2; TRBD1 matches 7 bases. The germline V gene has CDR1 SGHRS and CDR2 YFSETQ. V shed 1 base, J shed 5 bases, and the junction held 2 bases outside the gene matches. The CDR3 length is 13 residues. The CDR3 DNA sequence: TGCGCCAGCAGCTTGCGGGACAGATATGGCTACACCTTC. This sequence encodes CASSLRDRYGYTF.

The chain joins TRBV7-2 to TRBJ2-3; D assignment may be TRBD1 or TRBD2 (6 bases each). This CDR3 is 15 amino acids long. Germline CDR1 and CDR2: SGHTA and FQGNSA. The germline V and J ends were trimmed by 4 bases and 4 bases, with 15 bases remaining between them. DNA of the CDR3: TGTGCCAGCAGCTCGAGGGCCGGGGGCGCAGATACGCAGTATTTT. As protein: CASSSRAGGADTQYF. The full variable domain, its missing parts supplied by reference TRBV7-2 and TRBJ2-3, is GAGVSQSPSNKVTEKGKDVELRCDPISGHTALYWYRQSLGQGLEFLIYFQGNSAPDKSGLPSDRFSAERTGGSVSTLTIQRTQQEDSAVYLCASSSRAGGADTQYFGPGTRLTVL.

The rearrangement uses TRBV2 and TRBJ2-1, with 9 bases that match TRBD1. Germline V gene sequence: CDR1 SNHLY, CDR2 FYNNEI. The junction had 3 bases not matched to a gene; V was cut back by 3 bases and J by 3 bases. The CDR3 sequence is 15 residues long. In DNA, the CDR3 is TGTGCCAGCAGTGAGGGGACAGGGCTCTACAATGAGCAGTTCTTC. Protein sequence: CASSEGTGLYNEQFF. The full variable domain, with the rest looked up from reference TRBV2 and TRBJ2-1, is EPEVTQTPSHQVTQMGQEVILRCVPISNHLYFYWYRQILGQKVEFLVSFYNNEISEKSEIFDDQFSVERPDGSNFTLKIRSTKLEDSAMYFCASSEGTGLYNEQFFGPGTRLTVL.

This clonotype was picked up a small number of times. The gene calls are TRBV11-2 and TRBJ2-1; no reliable D call. The germline CDR1 and CDR2 sequences are SGHAT and FQNNGV. The CDR3 consists of 13 residues. Trimming took 2 bases from V and 8 from J, leaving 10 bases between them. The chain's CDR3 is CASSLLSIHEQFF. The CDR3 DNA sequence: TGTGCCAGCAGCTTACTTAGCATCCATGAGCAGTTCTTC. The full variable domain, in which reference TRBV11-2 and TRBJ2-1 provide the parts outside the CDR3, is EAGVAQSPRYKIIEKRQSVAFWCNPISGHATLYWYQQILGQGPKLLIQFQNNGVVDDSQLPKDRFSAERLKGVDSTLKIQPAKLEDSAVYLCASSLLSIHEQFFGPGTRLTVL.

By frequency in the sample, this clonotype is medium-sized. The chain is built from TRBV28 and TRBJ1-5; 7 positions agree with TRBD1. This CDR3 is built from 15 residues. From germline, CDR1 is MDHEN and CDR2 SYDVKM. V lost 5 bases, J lost 0 bases, and 4 bases stayed unmatched. This chain's CDR3 is CASSPHRGSNQPQHF. CDR3 in DNA: TGTGCCAGCAGTCCCCACAGGGGTAGCAATCAGCCCCAGCATTTT. The entire variable domain, with the rest obtained from reference TRBV28 and TRBJ1-5, is as follows: DVKVTQSSRYLVKRTGEKVFLECVQDMDHENMFWYRQDPGLGLRLIYFSYDVKMKEKGDIPEGYSVSREKKERFSLILESASTNQTSMYLCASSPHRGSNQPQHFGDGTRLSIL.

This clonotype occurred many times. The chain carries TRBV11-2 and TRBJ2-3, with D possibly TRBD1 on 6 matching bases. The length of the CDR3 is 15 residues. V shed 4 bases and J shed 9 bases, with 20 bases lying between them. Germline V gene sequence: CDR1 SGHAT, CDR2 FQNNGV. The CDR3 region has the DNA TGTGCCAGCAGCTCGACCCCGACAGGATCTACGACGCAGTATTTT. Translated: CASSSTPTGSTTQYF.

This clonotype occurred many times. The chain joins TRBV7-9 to TRBJ2-1; 9 nucleotides agree with TRBD1. The CDR3 totals 15 residues. V shed 4 bases, J shed 3 bases, and the junction held 4 bases outside the gene matches. Germline CDR1 reads SEHNR; CDR2 reads FQNEAQ (reference sequence). CDR3 nucleotide sequence: TGTGCCAGCAGCTCCCGGGACAGGGACTACAATGAGCAGTTCTTC. Protein: CASSSRDRDYNEQFF.

This clonotype was seen a few times. The genes are TRBV3-1 and TRBJ1-2; TRBD1 aligns across 9 bases. Germline V CDR1 and CDR2: LGHDT, YNNKEL (reference sequence). The CDR3 covers 17 residues. The V segment lost 6 bases and the J segment 7 bases; nucleotides outside the gene matches: 18. The DNA of the CDR3 is TGTGCCAGCAGTAAAGTTGACTGGGACAGGGAGGACTCTGGCTACACCTTC. Protein product: CASSKVDWDREDSGYTF.

This clonotype was counted ten times or more. V and J are TRBV18 and TRBJ2-1; the match to TRBD2 covers 14 bases. The CDR3 contains 15 residues. The ends lost 6 bases at V and 5 bases at J; junction bases unmatched: 3. Germline CDR1 is KGHSH and CDR2 is LQKENI. CDR3 in amino acids: CASSGLAGADNEQFF. CDR3 bases: TGTGCCAGCTCGGGACTAGCGGGAGCCGACAATGAGCAGTTCTTC.

This chain uses TRBV7-2 with TRBJ2-1; D unresolved. V was trimmed by 0 bases and J by 8 bases, leaving 14 bases between them. CDR1 SGHTA and CDR2 FQGNSA come from the germline V gene. The CDR3 is made up of 15 amino acids. The CDR3 coding sequence is TGTGCCAGCAGCTTAGCCTCCGCCAACGGGCATGAGCAGTTCTTC. Protein: CASSLASANGHEQFF.

This clonotype came up many times. This chain joins TRBV2 and TRBJ2-1; D is unclear. The CDR3 loop spans 13 amino acids. V lost 7 bases to trimming and J lost 5 bases, with 12 bases between them. Germline CDR1 and CDR2: SNHLY and FYNNEI. In DNA, the CDR3 is TGTGCCAGCACCGCGACACCTGACAATGAGCAGTTCTTC. It codes for CASTATPDNEQFF.

This clonotype was found a few times. The chain combines TRBV14 with TRBJ1-6; possibly TRBD1 for D (5 bases). Germline V CDR1 and CDR2: SGHDN, FVKESK. Trimming cost V 2 bases and J 9 bases, with 11 bases left between them. The CDR3 has 14 amino acids. CDR3 bases: TGTGCCAGCAGCCAATCCCGGGGCGGTTCACCCCTCCACTTT. This translates into CASSQSRGGSPLHF. Based on the CDR3 plus reference TRBV14 and TRBJ1-6, the full variable domain is EAGVTQFPSHSVIEKGQTVTLRCDPISGHDNLYWYRRVMGKEIKFLLHFVKESKQDESGMPNNRFLAERTGGTYSTLKVQPAELEDSGVYFCASSQSRGGSPLHFGNGTRLTVT.

By share, this clonotype ranks as medium-sized (0.01 to 0.1%). V usage is TRBV7-2 and J usage is TRBJ2-1; 10 bases map to TRBD1. CDR3 length: 16 amino acids. Unmatched junction bases numbered 10, after V lost 1 base and J lost 10 bases. The V gene's germline CDR1 is SGHTA and CDR2 FQGNSA. This CDR3 reads CASSLVETGGLKEQFF. CDR3 bases: TGTGCCAGCAGCTTAGTCGAGACAGGGGGCTTAAAGGAGCAGTTCTTC.

The chain joins TRBV7-2 to TRBJ1-3; no clear D gene. Trimming removed 2 bases from V and 2 bases from J, with 7 bases in between. CDR3 length: 14 residues. The germline gives CDR1 SGHTA, CDR2 FQGNSA. CDR3 nucleotides: TGTGCCAGCAGCTTATATGGGACTGGAAACACCATATATTTT. Protein: CASSLYGTGNTIYF.

This clonotype was seen repeatedly, ten times or more. The genes are TRBV27 and TRBJ2-1; 8 positions match TRBD1. The V and J ends lost 8 bases and 0 bases, in that order; junction bases with no gene match: 3. There are 14 residues in the CDR3. CDR1 and CDR2 from the germline V gene are MNHEY and SMNVEV (reference sequence). CDR3 sequence (DNA): TGTGCCAGCCCAGGGGGCTACTCCTACAATGAGCAGTTCTTC. This codes for CASPGGYSYNEQFF.

The V call is TRBV20-1, the J call TRBJ2-7; 8 bases fit TRBD2. V lost 0 bases and J lost 3; bases outside the gene matches: 7. Germline CDR1 is DFQATT and CDR2 is SNEGSKA (reference sequence). This CDR3 contains 15 residues. CDR3 nucleotide sequence: TGCAGTGCTAGAGACCTCCGGACTAGCTTCTACGAGCAGTACTTC. Translation gives CSARDLRTSFYEQYF.

Only a few counts were recorded for this clonotype. The chain couples TRBV6-1 to TRBJ2-7; no reliable D call. Trimming shortened V by 2 bases and J by 0 bases, and 8 bases separated the two germline ends. The CDR3 spans 14 residues. CDR1 is MNHNS and CDR2 is SASEGT in the germline V gene. CDR3 in DNA: TGTGCCAGCAGTGAAATCGCGCGCTCCTACGAGCAGTACTTC. This sequence encodes CASSEIARSYEQYF.

V is TRBV28 and J is TRBJ2-1; 15 bases align to TRBD2. The CDR3 sequence is 14 residues long. CDR1 is MDHEN and CDR2 is SYDVKM in the germline V gene. The chain's CDR3 is CAGRGLAGGNEQFF. DNA for the CDR3: TGTGCAGGCCGGGGACTAGCGGGAGGCAATGAGCAGTTCTTC.

This clonotype showed up just a few times. The rearrangement links TRBV19 to TRBJ2-1, with TRBD1 as a possible D gene (6 bases). V was clipped by 4 bases and J by 2 bases, with 12 bases between them. The CDR3 is made up of 15 amino acids. Germline CDR1 is LNHDA and CDR2 is SQIVND (reference sequence). The CDR3 protein is CASSTHRDTYNEQFF. Written as DNA, the CDR3 is TGTGCCAGTAGTACCCACAGGGATACCTACAATGAGCAGTTCTTC.

This clonotype has a handful of counts. The chain joins TRBV11-2 to TRBJ2-7; D not certain. The CDR3 runs to 12 residues. Trimming pared 6 bases from V and 4 bases from J, leaving 10 bases between. CDR1 and CDR2 from the germline V gene are SGHAT and FQNNGV. CDR3: CASRTTGYEQYF. The CDR3 nucleotides read TGTGCCAGCAGAACCACCGGTTACGAGCAGTACTTC.

The table lists this clonotype with a few counts. The V and J genes are TRBV7-2 and TRBJ2-7; D gene unclear. V shed 8 bases and J shed 3 bases, with 11 bases lying between them. CDR1 is SGHTA, CDR2 FQGNSA, per germline. This CDR3 spans 12 amino acids. In nucleotides, the CDR3 is TGTGCCAGCCAAGTGGCTGGCTACGAGCAGTACTTC. This encodes CASQVAGYEQYF. Full variable domain (rest looked up from reference TRBV7-2 and TRBJ2-7): GAGVSQSPSNKVTEKGKDVELRCDPISGHTALYWYRQSLGQGLEFLIYFQGNSAPDKSGLPSDRFSAERTGGSVSTLTIQRTQQEDSAVYLCASQVAGYEQYFGPGTRLTVT.

A note on this clonotype: One end of the junction does not line up with germline, which may come from a read error. The CDR3 spells CASSLAGTGGPDTQYF. In nucleotides, the CDR3 is TGTGCCAGCAGCCTAGCCGGGACAGGGGGCCCAGATACGCAGTATTTT. The chain links TRBV7-2 to TRBJ2-3; 12 bases are shared with TRBD1. The CDR3 totals 16 residues. Germline CDR1 SGHTA, CDR2 FQGNSA.